A selection of T cell receptor beta chains follows, all from one sample in a study of radiation and T cells in renal cell carcinoma. Clones were read by immunoSEQ multiplex PCR, and TCRdb kept only the in-frame ones, dropping some. The sample records 140,000 to 150,000 clones, about 88% being singletons. Specimen: blood, collected from a patient whose treatment included radiotherapy and nephrectomy. Every receptor here comes from a woman in her sixties or seventies with renal cell carcinoma. CDR3s include the opening cysteine and the closing phenylalanine or tryptophan. The order of the fields is CDR3 protein, V gene.

CDR3: CASSSGGISYEQYF
V: TRBV9

CDR3: CASSDGQGNEQFF
V: TRBV6-1

CDR3: CASTDSQETQYF
V: TRBV7-2

CDR3: CATKGLAGGRDTQYF
V: TRBV15

CDR3: CASRSSSHYGYTF
V: TRBV2

CDR3: CASSGTGSVQPQHF
V: TRBV6-1

CDR3: CASSFSPNTEAFF
V: TRBV5-4

CDR3: CASSVGQGKTDTQYF
V: TRBV9

CDR3: CASSLQGAYYGYTF
V: TRBV7-2

CDR3: CASSATGAVWMNQPQHF
V: TRBV6-1

CDR3: CASSPPSSAGGEQYF
V: TRBV18

CDR3: CASSLSGSFNEQFF
V: TRBV7-2

CDR3: CASSGGVRASGFSEQFF
V: TRBV6-1

CDR3: CAETGNTGELFF
V: TRBV28

CDR3: CASSINLEGGYEQYF
V: TRBV9

CDR3: CASSIGVSGTRSTEAFF
V: TRBV19

CDR3: CASSFGGAPGNEQFF
V: TRBV28

CDR3: CASSPRTGDPYGYTF
V: TRBV7-3

CDR3: CASSLGTPDNQPQHF
V: TRBV6-1

CDR3: CASSVGLAGAERLETQYF
V: TRBV9

CDR3: CASSPDSPHEQYF
V: TRBV5-1

CDR3: CASSLGRNTEAFF
V: TRBV7-9

CDR3: CASGKVSGAQFF
V: TRBV12-5

CDR3: CASTPGYNEQFF
V: TRBV7-2

CDR3: CASSERDSPHF
V: TRBV6-1

CDR3: CASSRGPGMEAFF
V: TRBV6-5

CDR3: CASSLTAHRRGTGELFF
V: TRBV27

CDR3: CASSRGGGTDTQYF
V: TRBV16

CDR3: CASSFGLEVDEQFF
V: TRBV7-9

CDR3: CASKLGPPRDTQYF
V: TRBV6-1

CDR3: CASSPEGTRSEQFF
V: TRBV18

CDR3: CASSQASGTLNTGELFF
V: TRBV7-9

CDR3: CASSLVLSSYNEQFF
V: TRBV27

CDR3: CASSGRGSGYTF
V: TRBV6-4

CDR3: CASSLSGGEGEKLFF
V: TRBV5-4

CDR3: CASSSGAASSYNSPLHF
V: TRBV5-6

CDR3: CASTRPGTGHSYEQYF
V: TRBV6-6

CDR3: CAGKGGWHTDTQYF
V: TRBV30

CDR3: CASSPLGNTEAFF
V: TRBV4-2

CDR3: CASSYPGKDFSYEQYF
V: TRBV5-8

CDR3: CASSYGGQGSSPLHF
V: TRBV6-5

CDR3: CASSQPGLKETQYF
V: TRBV18

CDR3: CASSRTDTISGANVLTF
V: TRBV4-1

CDR3: CASSRRGESTDTQYF
V: TRBV5-1

CDR3: CATPGPSGGYTF
V: TRBV10-3

CDR3: CASSLGRGLFYGYTF
V: TRBV5-6

CDR3: CASSLSGGTEAFF
V: TRBV7-9

CDR3: CASSSRTSGGLSTDTQYF
V: TRBV13

CDR3: CASSTGQGGEKLFF
V: TRBV11-2

CDR3: CASSPRLAGGAREQYF
V: TRBV9

CDR3: CASRFGDSSTDTQYF
V: TRBV2

CDR3: CAWSATWTVNSNQPQHF
V: TRBV30

CDR3: CASSPTGVGGYTF
V: TRBV7-3

CDR3: CASSYPTGYNYEQYF
V: TRBV6-6

CDR3: CASSQFRGGTAGNTIYF
V: TRBV4-3

CDR3: CASSLTLMGATDTQYF
V: TRBV7-2

CDR3: CAWNTRGSGRTEAFF
V: TRBV30

CDR3: CASRVGQSNQPQHF
V: TRBV2

CDR3: CASSSDAGGNYEQYF
V: TRBV5-1

CDR3: CASSLGQGARDTEAFF
V: TRBV5-1